The sequence of this TCR beta chain was determined in a study of CD8+CD57+ T cells in acquired aplastic anemia (dated by TCRdb to 2016 to 2018). Context from the whole study: On average, sorted CD4+ and CD8+ cells yielded around 3.5 ug of extracted DNA, with a range of roughly 0.17 to 27.4 ug. CD8+CD57+ expansion was defined as frequency above the mean frequency observed in healthy subjects.

Between the V and J ends, shortened by 5 bases and 4 bases respectively, the junction contains 9 bases. The germline V gene provides CDR1 SGHTA and CDR2 FQGNSA. The CDR3 contains 13 residues, cysteine and phenylalanine counted. The only DNA kept is the CDR3, 39 bases in frame from the first base. Profiling of TCR beta VDJ combinations and CDR3 sequences used genomic DNA as the template. TCR repertoire sequencing was run on an Illumina HiSeq 2000. In the paper's pipeline: Repertoires were assessed using TRBV/TRBJ rearrangement plots, CDR3 size and DJ length profiles, and Simpson's diversity index. The most abundant DNA sequence in the deep sequencing data was defined as the immunodominant clone. CDR3 amino acid sequences were checked for sharing across subjects and were also compared against the VDJdb database and published repertoires. TCRdb ran its own pipeline on the public reads, namely fastp trimming at Q25 and MiXCR clone calling, and kept in-frame beta chains. Each record represents a unique CDR3 protein, reported with the most common genes and DNA among its rows. The V and J calls, along with clone size, are taken from TCRdb and not from the paper's own processing. The sample includes under 200,000 distinct CDR3 sequences, with approximately 50% observed a single time. Of the sample, 9.7% falls within the top ten clones.

What the research found in general, with its limitations: Fewer than 35 CD8+ CDR3 sequences were found to be shared between patients and controls, but these sequences appeared to be highly expressed in patients and within the immunodominant clones of the patients. CD8+ Simpson's diversity did not differ significantly between patients and healthy controls (P=0.060).

The patients picked for sequencing were ones in whom flow cytometry had shown an expansion of CD8+CD57+ cells. Every patient had severe acquired aplastic anemia, diagnosed using the International Study of Aplastic Anemia and Agranulocytosis and Camitta criteria. Patients had received no therapy at the time of blood sampling. The study deep-sequenced TCR repertoires of sorted CD4+ and CD8+ blood T cells from severe aplastic anemia patients and healthy subjects. Patients were enrolled under clinicaltrials.gov protocols 00001620, 01623167, 00001397, 00071045, 00081523 and 00961064 in the USA. Ficoll-Paque density gradient centrifugation was used to isolate peripheral blood mononuclear cells. CD4+ and CD8+ T cells were sorted by FACS or magnetic beads before DNA extraction. This clonotype has a count of ten or more. Its antigen remains undetermined. No much larger clonotype is one base removed from it; base qualities were not supplied.

The sequence derives from a human donor with aplastic anemia. Sequencing was done on a sample of sorted CD4+, CD8+, or CD8+CD57+ T cells (not recorded which) from PBMCs. The rearrangement combines TRBV7-2 with TRBJ2-1; a tentative D match to TRBD1 spans 5 bases. The DNA sequence reads TGTGCCAGCAGCCCGCCAGGGTACAATGAGCAGTTCTTC. Its amino acids are CASSPPGYNEQFF.